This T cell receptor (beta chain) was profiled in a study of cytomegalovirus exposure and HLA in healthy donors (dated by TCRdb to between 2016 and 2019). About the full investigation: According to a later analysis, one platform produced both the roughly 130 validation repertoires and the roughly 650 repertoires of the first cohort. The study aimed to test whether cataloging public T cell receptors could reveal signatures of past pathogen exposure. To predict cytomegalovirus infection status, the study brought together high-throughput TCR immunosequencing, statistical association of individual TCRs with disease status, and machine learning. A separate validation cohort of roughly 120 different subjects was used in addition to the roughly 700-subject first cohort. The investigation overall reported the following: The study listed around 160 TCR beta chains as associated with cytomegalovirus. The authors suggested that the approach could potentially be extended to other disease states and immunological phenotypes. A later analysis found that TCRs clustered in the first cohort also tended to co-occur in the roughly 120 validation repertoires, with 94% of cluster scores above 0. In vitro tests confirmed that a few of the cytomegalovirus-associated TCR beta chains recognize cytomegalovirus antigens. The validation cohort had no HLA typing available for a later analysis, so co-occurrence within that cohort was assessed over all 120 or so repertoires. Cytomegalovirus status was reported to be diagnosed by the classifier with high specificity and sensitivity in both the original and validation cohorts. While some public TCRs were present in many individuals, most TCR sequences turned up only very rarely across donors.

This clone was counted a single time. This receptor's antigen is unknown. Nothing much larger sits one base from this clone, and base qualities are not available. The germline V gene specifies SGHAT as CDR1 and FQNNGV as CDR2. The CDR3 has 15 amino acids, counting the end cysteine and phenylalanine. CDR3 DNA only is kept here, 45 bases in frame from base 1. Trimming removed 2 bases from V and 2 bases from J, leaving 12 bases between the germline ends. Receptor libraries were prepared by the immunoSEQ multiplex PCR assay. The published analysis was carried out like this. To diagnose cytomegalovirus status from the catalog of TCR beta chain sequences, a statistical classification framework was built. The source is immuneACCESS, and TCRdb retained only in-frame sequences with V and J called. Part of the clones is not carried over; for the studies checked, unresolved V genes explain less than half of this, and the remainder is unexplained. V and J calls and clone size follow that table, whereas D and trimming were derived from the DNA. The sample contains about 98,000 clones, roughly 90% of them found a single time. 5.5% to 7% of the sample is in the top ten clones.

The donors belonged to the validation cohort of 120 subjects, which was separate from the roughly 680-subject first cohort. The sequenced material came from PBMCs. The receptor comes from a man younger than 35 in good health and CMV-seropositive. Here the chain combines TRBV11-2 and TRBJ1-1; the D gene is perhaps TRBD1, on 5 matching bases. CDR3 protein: CASSLRAGVNTEAFF. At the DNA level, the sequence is TGTGCCAGCAGCTTACGGGCGGGGGTAAACACTGAAGCTTTCTTT. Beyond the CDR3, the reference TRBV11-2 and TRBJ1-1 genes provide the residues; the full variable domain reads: EAGVAQSPRYKIIEKRQSVAFWCNPISGHATLYWYQQILGQGPKLLIQFQNNGVVDDSQLPKDRFSAERLKGVDSTLKIQPAKLEDSAVYLCASSLRAGVNTEAFFGQGTRLTVV.